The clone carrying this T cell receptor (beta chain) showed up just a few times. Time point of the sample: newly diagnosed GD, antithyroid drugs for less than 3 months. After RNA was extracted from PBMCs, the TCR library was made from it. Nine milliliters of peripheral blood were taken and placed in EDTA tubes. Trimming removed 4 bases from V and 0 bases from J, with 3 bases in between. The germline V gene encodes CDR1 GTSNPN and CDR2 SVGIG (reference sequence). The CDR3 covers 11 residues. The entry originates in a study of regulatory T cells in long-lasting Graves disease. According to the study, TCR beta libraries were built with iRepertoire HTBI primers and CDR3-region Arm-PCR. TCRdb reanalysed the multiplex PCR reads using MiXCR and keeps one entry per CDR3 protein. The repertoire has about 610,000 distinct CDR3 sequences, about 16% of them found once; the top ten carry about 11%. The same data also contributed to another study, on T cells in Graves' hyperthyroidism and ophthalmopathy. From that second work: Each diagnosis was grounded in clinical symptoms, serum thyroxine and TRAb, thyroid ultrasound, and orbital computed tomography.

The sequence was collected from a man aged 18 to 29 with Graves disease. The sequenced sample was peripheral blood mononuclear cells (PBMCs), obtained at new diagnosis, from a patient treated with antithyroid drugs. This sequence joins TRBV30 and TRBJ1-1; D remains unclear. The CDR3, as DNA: TGTGCCTGGAAACTGAACACTGAAGCTTTCTTT. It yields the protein CAWKLNTEAFF.